This T cell receptor beta chain was captured by sequencing in a study of technical replicates of blood from several donors. The V and J ends lost 0 bases and 5 bases, in that order; junction bases with no gene match: 6. CDR3 size: 16 residues. CDR1 and CDR2 (germline): SGDLS, YYNGEE. TCRdb's table, derived via immunoSEQ multiplex PCR, lists solely in-frame clones and lacks some. In the table there are approximately 50,000 clones, around 95% of which are singletons. The sample comprised T cells isolated from PBMCs. The sequence was collected from a human donor in good health. The rearrangement uses TRBV9 and TRBJ2-5; 11 bases agree with TRBD2. The CDR3 region has the DNA TGTGCCAGCAGCGTAGGGTTAGCGGGAGGGTGGGAGACCCAGTACTTC. Translating it yields CASSVGLAGGWETQYF. The full variable domain, rest sourced from reference TRBV9 and TRBJ2-5, is DSGVTQTPKHLITATGQRVTLRCSPRSGDLSVYWYQQSLDQGLQFLIQYYNGEERAKGNILERFSAQQFPDLHSELNLSSLELGDSALYFCASSVGLAGGWETQYFGPGTRLLVL.